One T cell receptor (beta chain) is described in this entry. These data are taken from a study of beta chain features in type 1 diabetes. The study reverse transcribed the entire isolated RNA, so it sequenced expressed TCRB transcripts. Data came from immunoSEQ multiplex PCR; TCRdb stores just in-frame clones and leaves some out. The sample includes roughly 370,000 clones, approximately 15% of them seen just once. Trimming shortened V by 8 bases and J by 3 bases, and 26 bases separated the two germline ends. Germline values: CDR1 SGHRS, CDR2 YFSETQ. This CDR3 spans 18 amino acids. The specimen sequenced was naive CD4+ T cells from blood. The receptor's source is a man between 25 and 39 years old in good health. The chain employs TRBV5-1 and TRBJ1-4; the D gene is possibly TRBD1 (5 bases). CDR3 residues: CARPKGMRVGQSNEKLFF. In DNA form, the CDR3 reads TGCGCCAGGCCAAAAGGCATGCGGGTGGGGCAGTCTAATGAAAAACTGTTTTTT. Supplemented by reference TRBV5-1 and TRBJ1-4, the full variable domain reads KAGVTQTPRYLIKTRGQQVTLSCSPISGHRSVSWYQQTPGQGLQFLFEYFSETQRNKGNFPGRFSGRQFSNSRSEMNVSTLELGDSALYLCARPKGMRVGQSNEKLFFGSGTQLSVL.